These 10 T cell receptor beta chains came from one sample sequenced in a study of cytomegalovirus exposure and HLA in healthy donors. Some clones are missing from TCRdb's copy, which holds only in-frame ones; the method was immunoSEQ multiplex PCR. The sample consists of some 110,000 clones, about 88% of them appearing once. Sequencing was done on a sample of PBMCs. These receptors originate from a man aged 18 to 29 in good health and CMV-seropositive.

J is TRBJ2-5 and V is TRBV11-3; 7 nucleotides line up with TRBD1. CDR3 length equals 15 residues. From germline, CDR1 is SGHNT and CDR2 YENEEA. After removal of 4 bases from V and 5 bases from J, the junction contained 10 bases not matched to a gene. The CDR3 nucleotides read TGTGCCAGCAGCTCCCAGACAGGGCCGGGCGAGACCCAGTACTTC. Translated: CASSSQTGPGETQYF.

V usage is TRBV5-4 and J usage is TRBJ2-2, with D unclear. CDR3 length equals 12 residues. Per the germline V gene, CDR1 is SGHNT and CDR2 is YYREEE (reference sequence). The germline V and J ends were trimmed by 2 bases and 6 bases, with 5 bases remaining between them. For the CDR3, the DNA is TGTGCCAGCAGCTTTGTATCCGGGGAGCTGTTTTTT. It translates to CASSFVSGELFF. The full variable domain, completed using reference TRBV5-4 and TRBJ2-2, is ETGVTQSPTHLIKTRGQQVTLRCSSQSGHNTVSWYQQALGQGPQFIFQYYREEENGRGNFPPRFSGLQFPNYSSELNVNALELDDSALYLCASSFVSGELFFGEGSRLTVL.

The V and J genes are TRBV28 and TRBJ2-1, with TRBD1 as a possible D gene (5 bases). CDR1 is MDHEN, CDR2 SYDVKM, per germline. The CDR3 runs to 13 residues. V lost 5 bases, J lost 5 bases, and 10 bases lay in between. The CDR3 region has the DNA TGTGCCAGCAGTGCAAGGGGTCACAATGAGCAGTTCTTC. Translating it yields CASSARGHNEQFF.

The V call is TRBV5-4, the J call TRBJ1-2; maybe TRBD1 (6 bases). V shed 4 bases and J shed 4 bases, with 14 bases lying between them. The CDR3 contains 14 residues. The V gene's germline CDR1 is SGHNT and CDR2 YYREEE (reference sequence). CDR3 sequence reads: CASSPPDRLYGYTF. The CDR3 DNA reads as TGTGCCAGCAGCCCGCCGGACAGACTCTATGGCTACACCTTC.

A single count supports this clone. The V gene is TRBV6-6, the J gene TRBJ1-1; TRBD1 agrees at 8 bases. J lost 1 base, V lost 6 bases, and 4 bases had no gene match. This CDR3 has 14 amino acids. From germline, CDR1 is MNHNY and CDR2 SVGAGI (reference sequence). The CDR3 protein is CASRPTGGNTEAFF. In DNA form, the CDR3 reads TGTGCCAGCAGACCTACAGGGGGGAACACTGAAGCTTTCTTT.

The V call is TRBV5-4, the J call TRBJ1-1; D gene unclear. Germline values: CDR1 SGHNT, CDR2 YYREEE (reference sequence). The CDR3 consists of 14 residues. V was cut by 4 bases and J by 0 bases, with 10 bases left in between. In DNA, the CDR3 is TGTGCCAGCAGCCGAGGTGGTTTGAACACTGAAGCTTTCTTT. It specifies CASSRGGLNTEAFF. The full variable domain, in which reference TRBV5-4 and TRBJ1-1 provide the parts outside the CDR3, is ETGVTQSPTHLIKTRGQQVTLRCSSQSGHNTVSWYQQALGQGPQFIFQYYREEENGRGNFPPRFSGLQFPNYSSELNVNALELDDSALYLCASSRGGLNTEAFFGQGTRLTVV.

The chain employs TRBV19 and TRBJ2-1, with D maybe TRBD1 (5 bases). V was trimmed by 3 bases and J by 6 bases, leaving 12 bases between them. The CDR3 runs 14 residues. The germline CDR1 and CDR2 sequences are LNHDA and SQIVND (reference sequence). The CDR3 DNA reads TGTGCCAGTAGTATGCAGGGTGCGTCCAATGAGCAGTTCTTC. As protein: CASSMQGASNEQFF.

This clone was recorded only once. The CDR3 is CASSLALTWTDSNQPQHF. As DNA, the CDR3 is TGCGCCAGCAGCTTGGCCCTCACTTGGACAGATAGCAATCAGCCCCAGCATTTT. The chain combines TRBV5-1 with TRBJ1-5; tentative D call: TRBD1 (6 bases). The V gene lost 0 bases and the J gene lost 0 bases, with 16 bases spanning the gap. Germline V gene lookup returns CDR1 SGHRS and CDR2 YFSETQ. The CDR3 totals 18 residues.

CDR3 nucleotides: TGCGCCAGCAGCCAAGATCCAGGGGGCGGGCAGCCCCAGCATTTT. Its protein product is CASSQDPGGGQPQHF. V and J are TRBV4-1 and TRBJ1-5; TRBD1 matches 8 bases. Unmatched junction bases numbered 5, after V lost 0 bases and J lost 7 bases. CDR3 length equals 15 residues. In germline, CDR1 is MGHRA, CDR2 YSYEKL.

V is TRBV6-1 and J is TRBJ2-7; possible D gene TRBD1, 5 bases. V lost 7 bases, J lost 5 bases, and 18 bases lay in between. Germline lookup yields CDR1 MNHNS and CDR2 SASEGT. The CDR3 is made up of 14 amino acids. In DNA, the CDR3 is TGTGCCAGCACCCAAGTAGCAGGGCCCCACGAGCAGTACTTC. Its protein is CASTQVAGPHEQYF.